A single sample gave rise to the 15 T cell receptor beta chains below, sequenced in a study of metastatic and nonmetastatic thyroid tumors. TCRdb called clones again from the PCR reads with MiXCR. The sample carries about 5,400 clones, 30% to 40% recorded once. No patient had received any treatment before thyroid surgery. Sequencing was carried out using adjacent normal tissue. The receptors were gathered from a female donor with papillary thyroid cancer or a benign thyroid nodule (not recorded which). Some clones in this sample may be carry-over from other donors' samples.

The chain links TRBV6-1 to TRBJ1-6; D ambiguous. V lost 8 bases and J 0 bases, leaving 11 bases between the germline ends. Germline CDR1 reads MNHNS; CDR2 reads SASEGT. The CDR3 is 15 amino acids. The CDR3 DNA follows: TGTGCCAGCTCCCTGTTAGGCTCCTATAATTCACCCCTCCACTTT. It specifies CASSLLGSYNSPLHF.

V is TRBV7-2 and J is TRBJ2-5, with 9 bases fitting TRBD2. The junction had 6 bases not matched to a gene; V was cut back by 1 base and J by 3 bases. Germline V CDR1 and CDR2: SGHTA, FQGNSA. This CDR3 contains 16 residues. This CDR3 reads CASSLELAGDEETQYF. The CDR3 DNA reads as TGTGCCAGCAGCTTAGAATTAGCGGGAGACGAAGAGACCCAGTACTTC. Using reference TRBV7-2 and TRBJ2-5 for the parts outside the CDR3, the full variable domain is GAGVSQSPSNKVTEKGKDVELRCDPISGHTALYWYRQSLGQGLEFLIYFQGNSAPDKSGLPSDRFSAERTGGSVSTLTIQRTQQEDSAVYLCASSLELAGDEETQYFGPGTRLLVL.

This clone appeared a few times. CDR3 region: CASSALGHENSNQPQHF. CDR3 coding DNA: TGTGCCAGCAGTGCCTTGGGACACGAGAATAGCAATCAGCCCCAGCATTTT. The chain has TRBV6-1 and TRBJ1-5; D may be TRBD1 (6 bases). V was shortened by 4 bases and J by 0 bases, with 16 bases between the two germline ends. The CDR3 contains 17 residues. The germline CDR1 and CDR2 sequences are MNHNS and SASEGT.

For this clone: Here the CDR3 omits its conserved ending phenylalanine or tryptophan, so a read error is the likely source. The chain combines TRBV6-1 with TRBJ1-4; 7 nucleotides align to TRBD1. The CDR3 loop spans 14 amino acids. Germline CDR1 reads MNHNS; CDR2 reads SASEGT. CDR3 amino acids: CARSTGQFNENLFC. CDR3 bases: TGTGCCAGAAGTACGGGACAGTTTAATGAAAATCTGTTTTGT.

The CDR3 spells CASSNGYNEQFF. The CDR3 region has the DNA TGTGCCAGTAGTAACGGGTACAATGAGCAGTTCTTC. The rearrangement uses TRBV19 and TRBJ2-1; D gene uncertain. CDR1 is LNHDA and CDR2 is SQIVND in the germline V gene (reference sequence). V dropped 4 bases and J dropped 4 bases, with 5 bases sitting between them. The CDR3 is 12 amino acids.

CDR3 region: CASRGPEDNEQFF. CDR3 bases: TGTGCCAGCAGGGGGCCAGAAGACAATGAGCAGTTCTTC. This sequence joins TRBV6-1 and TRBJ2-1; TRBD1 is a possible D gene (5 bases). CDR1 is MNHNS and CDR2 is SASEGT in the germline V gene. This CDR3 is built from 13 residues. Trimming removed 6 bases at V and 5 bases at J, with 11 bases between.

The chain has TRBV4-3 and TRBJ2-2; 14 bases match TRBD2. CDR1 and CDR2 (germline): LGHNA, YSLEER. The CDR3 is made up of 17 amino acids. Germline trimming cut 8 bases from V and 5 bases from J; bases unmatched to any gene: 10. CDR3 nucleotides: TGCGCCAGCCGACGGGGGACTAGCGGGAGTCAGACCGGGGAGCTGTTTTTT. It translates to CASRRGTSGSQTGELFF.

This chain uses TRBV20-1 with TRBJ2-5; tentatively, D is TRBD1 (7 bases). CDR1 and CDR2 from the germline V gene are DFQATT and SNEGSKA (reference sequence). Trimming removed 0 bases at V and 5 bases at J, with 16 bases between. This CDR3 is 15 amino acids long. The CDR3 spells CSARDQEGAVETQYF. The CDR3 DNA reads as TGCAGTGCTAGAGATCAGGAGGGGGCGGTGGAGACCCAGTACTTC.

This clone appeared a few times. The chain uses TRBV12-3 or TRBV12-4 and TRBJ1-6, with D possibly matching TRBD1 (6 bases). V was pared by 6 bases and J by 10 bases, with 13 bases between. This CDR3 spans 13 amino acids. CDR3: CASRLQGYSPLHF. CDR3 coding DNA: TGTGCCAGCAGGTTACAGGGATACTCACCCCTCCACTTT.

The chain recombines TRBV11-1 with TRBJ2-2; the match to TRBD2 covers 8 bases. V was clipped by 6 bases and J by 9 bases; unmatched bases: 9. Germline V CDR1 and CDR2: SGHAT, FQDESV (reference sequence). This CDR3 comprises 14 residues. The CDR3 sequence is CASRGAGGHWELFF. For the CDR3, the DNA is TGTGCCAGCAGAGGGGCGGGAGGTCACTGGGAGCTGTTTTTT.

The sample holds a few counts of this clone. V is TRBV6-2 or TRBV6-3 and J is TRBJ1-1; a weak D match, TRBD1 (5 bases). Between the trimmed V and J ends, which lost 6 bases and 3 bases, there was a span of 11 bases. This CDR3 contains 13 residues. Germline values: CDR1 MNHEY, CDR2 SVGEGT. The CDR3 coding sequence is TGTGCCAGCAGAACCGACAGCCACACTGAAGCTTTCTTT. Encoded protein: CASRTDSHTEAFF.

This clone was seen a handful of times. The rearrangement uses TRBV14 and TRBJ2-1; 9 bases fit TRBD2. The length of the CDR3 is 17 residues. The germline V gene encodes CDR1 SGHDN and CDR2 FVKESK. Trimming removed 4 bases from V and 4 bases from J; junction bases left unmatched: 11. The CDR3 spells CASSPSASAGGYNEQFF. Written as DNA, the CDR3 is TGTGCCAGCAGCCCCTCAGCCTCAGCGGGAGGATACAATGAGCAGTTCTTC.

This rearrangement joins TRBV6-2 or TRBV6-3 to TRBJ2-3; 9 nucleotides align to TRBD1. CDR1 and CDR2 (germline): MNHEY, SVGEGT. The CDR3 consists of 16 residues. Losses at the gene ends were 0 bases for V and 5 bases for J; bases not matched to a gene: 6. The CDR3 region is CASSYSPGQGGDTQYF. CDR3 bases: TGTGCCAGCAGTTACTCGCCGGGACAGGGCGGAGATACGCAGTATTTT.

The CDR3 nucleotides are TGCGCCAGCAGCCCGGACGAGGGATGGAACACCGGGGAGCTGTTTTTT. It codes for CASSPDEGWNTGELFF. V is TRBV5-1 and J is TRBJ2-2, with D possibly TRBD2 on 5 matching bases. The CDR3 spans 16 residues. Trimming took off 4 bases at V and 1 base at J, with 14 bases between the two ends. The germline gives CDR1 SGHRS, CDR2 YFSETQ.

J is TRBJ2-3 and V is TRBV25-1; D unclear. CDR3 length: 15 amino acids. The germline V gene encodes CDR1 MGHDK and CDR2 SYGVNS. The V end was cut by 3 bases, the J end by 5 bases, with 15 bases between. CDR3: CASSEETTMVDTQYF. In DNA form, the CDR3 reads TGTGCCAGCAGTGAGGAAACAACTATGGTAGATACGCAGTATTTT. The variable domain in full, completed from reference TRBV25-1 and TRBJ2-3, reads EADIYQTPRYLVIGTGKKITLECSQTMGHDKMYWYQQDPGMELHLIHYSYGVNSTEKGDLSSESTVSRIRTEHFPLTLESARPSHTSQYLCASSEETTMVDTQYFGPGTRLTVL.